This T cell receptor beta chain is from a study of neoadjuvant nivolumab and ipilimumab in lung cancer. Study-level information: Nivolumab 3 mg/kg was given days 1, 15 and 29, plus ipilimumab 1 mg/kg day 1 in combination.

Method: immunoSEQ multiplex PCR; TCRdb's copy keeps in-frame clones and lacks some. The sample has around 10,000 clones, about four fifths seen once; the top ten hold over 3%. This clone appeared a few times. As yet, its antigen is unknown. Study findings and constraints: Resected tumors had greater TCR richness and clonality than uninvolved lung.

The clonotype was recovered from an adult with non-small cell lung cancer. The sample here was peripheral blood, taken before neoadjuvant nivolumab, alone or with ipilimumab.

The CDR3 loop is CSVEVQGARAFF. In nucleotides, the CDR3 is TGCAGCGTTGAAGTACAGGGGGCACGGGCTTTCTTT. This rearrangement joins TRBV29-1 to TRBJ1-1; 9 nucleotides align to TRBD1. Germline CDR1 and CDR2: SQVTM and ANQGSEA. The CDR3 loop spans 12 amino acids. Trimming removed 1 base from V and 11 bases from J; junction bases left unmatched: 5.